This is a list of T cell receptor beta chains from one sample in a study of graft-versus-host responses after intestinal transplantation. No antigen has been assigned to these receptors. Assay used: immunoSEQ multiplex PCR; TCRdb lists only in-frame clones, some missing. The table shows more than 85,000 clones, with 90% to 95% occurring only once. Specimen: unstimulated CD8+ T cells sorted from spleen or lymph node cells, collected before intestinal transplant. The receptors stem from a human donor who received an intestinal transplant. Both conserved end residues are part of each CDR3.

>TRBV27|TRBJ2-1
CASSLGLAGGGEQFF
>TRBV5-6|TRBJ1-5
CASSSPAGPQHF
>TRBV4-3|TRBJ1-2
CASSQDRGSDINGYTF
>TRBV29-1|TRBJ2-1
CSVGALGQAYNEQFF
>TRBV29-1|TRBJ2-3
CSVEKTSDLLNTQYF
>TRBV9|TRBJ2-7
CASTSGGAREQYF
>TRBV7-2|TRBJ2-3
CASSPGTSGGTDTQYF
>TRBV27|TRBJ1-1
CASSLTEGGPEAFF
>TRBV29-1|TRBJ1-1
CSVVGKGRNTEAFF
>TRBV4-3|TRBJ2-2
CASSQRVPGGTGTGELFF
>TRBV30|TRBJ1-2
CAWSVGQGLGGYTF
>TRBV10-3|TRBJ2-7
CAISELGGREQYF
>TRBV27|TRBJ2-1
CASSLSSGETYNEQFF
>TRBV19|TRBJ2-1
CASTGVYNEQFF
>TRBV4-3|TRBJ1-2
CASSPDRGLYGYTF
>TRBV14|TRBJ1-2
CASSQDLGTAANYGYTF
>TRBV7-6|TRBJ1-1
CASSQGTMNTEAFF
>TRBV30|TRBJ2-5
CAWTLAQGAKTQYF
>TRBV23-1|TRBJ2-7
CASSQTSPGYEQYF
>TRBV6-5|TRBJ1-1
CASSGQGVAEAFF
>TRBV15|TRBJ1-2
CATSGGGQGESGYTF
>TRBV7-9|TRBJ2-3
CASSSTASTDTQYF
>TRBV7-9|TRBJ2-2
CASSLYPLKQGSSTGELFF
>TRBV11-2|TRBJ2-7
CASSSRDRYEQYF
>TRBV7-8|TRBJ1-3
CASSSGQGGPGNTIYF
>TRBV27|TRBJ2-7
CASSLSPGDVPGEQYF
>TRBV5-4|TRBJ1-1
CASSAGVLNTEAFF
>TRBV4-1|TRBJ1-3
CASSPIDSPSGNTIYF
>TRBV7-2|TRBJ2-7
CASSLNWGDTYEQYF
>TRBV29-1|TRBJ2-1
CSVEGLAGGGYNEQFF
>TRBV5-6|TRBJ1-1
CASNGQGYTEAFF
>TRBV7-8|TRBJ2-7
CASSLGQPGSSYEQYF
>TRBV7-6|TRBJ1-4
CASSLVPGGEKLFF
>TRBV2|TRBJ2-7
CASSSSGVGGGEQYF
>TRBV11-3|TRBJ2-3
CASTGSGAETDTQYF
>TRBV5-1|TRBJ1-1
CASSSGQGASDTEAFF
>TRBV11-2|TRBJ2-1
CASSLGTSGLNEQFF
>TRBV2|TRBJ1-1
CASSEELGSMNTEAFF
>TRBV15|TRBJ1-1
CATSSPRGQGDTEAFF
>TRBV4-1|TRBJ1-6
CASSQEGQARSYNSPLHF
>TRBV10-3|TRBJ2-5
CAIRPGQEQETQYF
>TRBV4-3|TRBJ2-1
CASSQPVGSGGYNEQFF
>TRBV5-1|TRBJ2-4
CASSHFEGNAKNIQYF
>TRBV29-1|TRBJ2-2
CSVEGTGTGELFF
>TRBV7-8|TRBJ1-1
CASSLGGQGAFF
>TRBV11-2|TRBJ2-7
CASSLVASGAYEQYF
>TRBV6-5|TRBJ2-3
CASSLQRGGPDTQYF
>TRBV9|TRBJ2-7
CASSVGYGEDEQYF
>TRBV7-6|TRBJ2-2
CASSAPRSDKNTGELFF
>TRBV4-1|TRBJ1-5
CASSQALGGYQPQHF
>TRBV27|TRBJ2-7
CASSRTGDEQYF
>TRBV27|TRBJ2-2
CASSFRGYAGELFF
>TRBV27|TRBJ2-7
CASSYVTGYEQYF